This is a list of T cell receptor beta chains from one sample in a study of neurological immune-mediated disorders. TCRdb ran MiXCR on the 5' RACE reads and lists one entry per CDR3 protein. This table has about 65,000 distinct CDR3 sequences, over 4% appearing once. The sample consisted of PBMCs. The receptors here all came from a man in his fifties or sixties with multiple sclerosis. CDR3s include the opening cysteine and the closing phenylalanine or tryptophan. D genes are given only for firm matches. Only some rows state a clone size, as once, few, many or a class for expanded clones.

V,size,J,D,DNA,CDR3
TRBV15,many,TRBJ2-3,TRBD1,TGTGCCACCAGCAGAGATATAGGGACAGCTAGTGTAGATACGCAGTATTTT,CATSRDIGTASVDTQYF
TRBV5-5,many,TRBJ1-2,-,TGTGCCAGCAGCTTTCAGGCAAACTATGGCTACACCTTC,CASSFQANYGYTF
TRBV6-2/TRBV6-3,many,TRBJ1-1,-,TGTGCCAGCAGTTTGTTAGGTGGCACTGAAGCTTTCTTT,CASSLLGGTEAFF
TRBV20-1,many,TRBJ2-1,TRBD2,TGCAGTGCTACGCCCCCGGGGCGGGGGGGCCTACATGAGCAGTTCTTC,CSATPPGRGGLHEQFF
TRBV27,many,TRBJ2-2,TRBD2,TGTGCCAGCAGGACCCCGGGACTAGCGGGAGGGGTCGGGGAGCTGTTTTTT,CASRTPGLAGGVGELFF
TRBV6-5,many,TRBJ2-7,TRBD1,TGTGCCAGCAGTTACCGACAGGGTTACGAGCAGTACTTC,CASSYRQGYEQYF
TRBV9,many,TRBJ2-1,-,TGTGCCAGCAGGGGGTTAGGGTCCTACAATGAGCAGTTCTTC,CASRGLGSYNEQFF
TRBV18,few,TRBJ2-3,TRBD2,TGTGCCAGCTCACCATTGCGGGGGAATACAGATACGCAGTATTTT,CASSPLRGNTDTQYF
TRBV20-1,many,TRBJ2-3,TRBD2,TGCAGTGCTAGGGGGACTAGCGGGGAGATCAGGGATACGCAGTATTTT,CSARGTSGEIRDTQYF
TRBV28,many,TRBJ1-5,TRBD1,TGTGCCAGCAGTTTTGATTCCCGGACAGGGGGCAATCAGCCCCAGCATTTT,CASSFDSRTGGNQPQHF
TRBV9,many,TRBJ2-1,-,TGTGCCAGCAGCGTAGAATCGATCGGGACACCTTACAATGAGCAGTTCTTC,CASSVESIGTPYNEQFF
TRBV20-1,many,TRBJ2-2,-,TGCAGTGCTAGGGTTGGACCGAACACCGGGGAGCTGTTTTTT,CSARVGPNTGELFF
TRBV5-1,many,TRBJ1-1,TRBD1,TGCGCCAGCAGCCAAGGAGGGGGCGAGCTCACTGAAGCTTTCTTT,CASSQGGGELTEAFF
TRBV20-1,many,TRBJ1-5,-,TGCAGTGCTAGAGAGACAGGAAATGTGGGCTATAGCAATCAGCCCCAGCATTTT,CSARETGNVGYSNQPQHF
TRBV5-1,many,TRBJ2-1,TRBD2,TGCGCCAGCAGTGCTAGCGGGGCCTACAATGAGCAGTTCTTC,CASSASGAYNEQFF
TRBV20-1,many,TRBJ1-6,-,TGCAGTGCTAGCCTAACAGGGAGATATTCACCCCTCAACTTT,CSASLTGRYSPLNF
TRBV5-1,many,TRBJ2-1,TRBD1,TGCGCCAGCAGCCTCGGGACAGTTCCCTACAATGAGCAGTTCTTC,CASSLGTVPYNEQFF
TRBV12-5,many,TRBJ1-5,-,TGTGCTAGTGGTTTGGGGGATGTTAGCAATCAGCCCCAGAATTTT,CASGLGDVSNQPQNF
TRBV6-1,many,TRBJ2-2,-,TGTGCCACCAGATCTTCCGCGAACACCGGGGAGCTGTTTTTT,CATRSSANTGELFF
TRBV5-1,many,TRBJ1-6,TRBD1,TGCGCCAGCAGCTTGGCCGGGACAGGGTATTCACCCCTCCACTTT,CASSLAGTGYSPLHF
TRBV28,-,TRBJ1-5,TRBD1,TGTGCCAGCAATGAACAGGGGAATCAGCCCCAGCATTTT,CASNEQGNQPQHF
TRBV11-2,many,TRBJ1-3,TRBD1,TGTGCCAGCAGGACGACAGGGTCAAGTGGAAACACCATATATTTT,CASRTTGSSGNTIYF
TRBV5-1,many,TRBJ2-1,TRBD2,TGCGCCAGCAGCCCCGCGGGAGGGATCAATGAGCAGTTCTTC,CASSPAGGINEQFF
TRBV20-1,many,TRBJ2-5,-,TGCAGTGCTAGATTGGTTAGGGGCCGGGGGACCCAGTACTTC,CSARLVRGRGTQYF
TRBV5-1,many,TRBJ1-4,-,TGCGCCAGCAGCTGGACGTCGACTGACGAAAAACTGTTTTTT,CASSWTSTDEKLFF
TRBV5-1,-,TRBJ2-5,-,TGCGCCAGCAGTTCGAGGGGGTTGGAGACCCAGTACTTC,CASSSRGLETQYF
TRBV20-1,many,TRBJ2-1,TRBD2,TGCAGTCCCGGGACTAGCGGATACAATGAGCAGTTCTTC,CSPGTSGYNEQFF
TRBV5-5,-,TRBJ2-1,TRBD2,TGTGCCAGCAGCTCCATAGCGGGAACTAAGAGTGAGCAGTTCTTC,CASSSIAGTKSEQFF
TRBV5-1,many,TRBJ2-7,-,TGCGCCAGCAGCTTACTAGTGGGGCGCCACGAGCAGTACTTC,CASSLLVGRHEQYF
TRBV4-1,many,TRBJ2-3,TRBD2,TGCGCCAGCAGCCAAGAACTACTAGCGGGAAATACGCAGTATTTT,CASSQELLAGNTQYF
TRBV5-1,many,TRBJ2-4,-,TGCGCCAGCAGCCGAGCGGGGACAGTCTGGTCGAGCATTCAGTACTTC,CASSRAGTVWSSIQYF